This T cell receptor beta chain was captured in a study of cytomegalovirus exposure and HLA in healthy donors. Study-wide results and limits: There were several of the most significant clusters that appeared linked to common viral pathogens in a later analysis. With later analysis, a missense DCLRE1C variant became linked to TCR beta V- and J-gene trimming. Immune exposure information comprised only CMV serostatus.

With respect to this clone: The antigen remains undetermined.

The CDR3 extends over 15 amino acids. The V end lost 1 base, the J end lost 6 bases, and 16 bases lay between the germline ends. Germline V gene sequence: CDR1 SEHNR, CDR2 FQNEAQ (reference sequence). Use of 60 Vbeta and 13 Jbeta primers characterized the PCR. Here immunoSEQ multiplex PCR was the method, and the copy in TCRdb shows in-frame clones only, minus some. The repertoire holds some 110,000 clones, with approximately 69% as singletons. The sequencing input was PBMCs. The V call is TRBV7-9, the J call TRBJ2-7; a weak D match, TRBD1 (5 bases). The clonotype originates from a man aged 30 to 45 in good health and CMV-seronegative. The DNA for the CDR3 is TGTGCCAGCAGCTTAGAAGGGTCCAGGGTTTCCGAGCAGTACTTC. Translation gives CASSLEGSRVSEQYF.